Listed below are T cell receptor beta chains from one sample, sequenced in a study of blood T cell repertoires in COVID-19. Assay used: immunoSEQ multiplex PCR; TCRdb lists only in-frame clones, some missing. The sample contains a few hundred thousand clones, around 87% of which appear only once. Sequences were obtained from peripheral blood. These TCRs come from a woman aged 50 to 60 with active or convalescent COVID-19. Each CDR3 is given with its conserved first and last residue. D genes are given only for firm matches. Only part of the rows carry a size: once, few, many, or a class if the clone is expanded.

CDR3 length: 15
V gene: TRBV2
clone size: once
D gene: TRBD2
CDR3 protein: CASKNAAGGSGEQYF

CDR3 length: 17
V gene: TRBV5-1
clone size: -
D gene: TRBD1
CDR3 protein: CASSGTGGGSTNEKLFF

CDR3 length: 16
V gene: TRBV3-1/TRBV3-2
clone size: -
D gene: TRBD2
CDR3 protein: CASSPRGASGRGEQYF

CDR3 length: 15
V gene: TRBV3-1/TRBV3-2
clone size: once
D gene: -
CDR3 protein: CASSMRDRRTDTQYF

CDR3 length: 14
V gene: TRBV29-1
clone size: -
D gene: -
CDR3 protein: CSVEVAGQTYEQYF

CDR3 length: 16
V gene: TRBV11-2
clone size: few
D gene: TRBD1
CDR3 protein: CASSLDTTGARYGYTF

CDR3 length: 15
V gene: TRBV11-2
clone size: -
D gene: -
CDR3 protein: CASSLAPQVNTEAFF

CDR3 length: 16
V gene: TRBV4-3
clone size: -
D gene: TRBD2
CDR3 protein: CASSQEFRTSGNEQFF

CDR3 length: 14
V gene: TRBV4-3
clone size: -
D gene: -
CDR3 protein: CASSQTQGGYGYTF

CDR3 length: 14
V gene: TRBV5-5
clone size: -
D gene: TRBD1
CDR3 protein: CASSYLTGLYEQYF

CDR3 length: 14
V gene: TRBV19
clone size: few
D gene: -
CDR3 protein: CASSRQAWKFEAFF

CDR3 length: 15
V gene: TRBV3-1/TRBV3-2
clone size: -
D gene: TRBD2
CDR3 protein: CASSQAGAGVRPHHF

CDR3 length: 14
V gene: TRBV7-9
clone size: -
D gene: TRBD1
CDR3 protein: CASSVGTGEYEQYF

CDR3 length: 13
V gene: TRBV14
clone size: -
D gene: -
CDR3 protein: CASSQDGGSEAFF

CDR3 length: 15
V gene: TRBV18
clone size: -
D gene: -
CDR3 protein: CASSPGGGRDTEAFF

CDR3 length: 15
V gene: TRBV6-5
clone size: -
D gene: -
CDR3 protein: CASSYHVGLGAEAFF

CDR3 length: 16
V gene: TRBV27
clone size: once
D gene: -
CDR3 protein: CASSSRPQGLNTEAFF

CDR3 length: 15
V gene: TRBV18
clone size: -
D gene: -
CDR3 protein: CASSNDQAGTGELFF

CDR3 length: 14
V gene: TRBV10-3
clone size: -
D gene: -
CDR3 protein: CAISDGGLNTEAFF

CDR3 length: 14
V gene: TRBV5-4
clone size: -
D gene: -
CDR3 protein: CASSTGTLQETQYF

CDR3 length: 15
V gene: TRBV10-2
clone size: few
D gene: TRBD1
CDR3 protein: CASRPGTGGDSPLHF

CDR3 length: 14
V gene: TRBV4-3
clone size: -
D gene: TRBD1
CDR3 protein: CASSQVAGGPEQYF

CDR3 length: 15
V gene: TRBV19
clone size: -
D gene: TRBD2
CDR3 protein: CASTDPTSGSNEQFF

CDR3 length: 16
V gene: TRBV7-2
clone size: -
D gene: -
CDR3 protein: CASSLDDVGGAFEQYF

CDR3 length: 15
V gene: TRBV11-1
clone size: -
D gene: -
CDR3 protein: CASSLLDIRGSEQYF

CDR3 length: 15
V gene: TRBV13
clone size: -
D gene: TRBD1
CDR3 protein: CASSLRGTGENTIYF

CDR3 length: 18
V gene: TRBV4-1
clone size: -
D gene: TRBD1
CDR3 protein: CASSQDWQGQGGDHEQYF

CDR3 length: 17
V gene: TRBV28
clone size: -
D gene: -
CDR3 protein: CASSSYRVGRTNEKLFF

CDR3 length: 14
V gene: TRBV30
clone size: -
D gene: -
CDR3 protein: CAWSYGGGRYEQYF

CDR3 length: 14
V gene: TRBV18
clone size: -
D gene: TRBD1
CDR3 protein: CASSPRDRDTEAFF

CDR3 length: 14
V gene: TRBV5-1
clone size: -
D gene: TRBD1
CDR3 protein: CASSLTTGGTEAFF

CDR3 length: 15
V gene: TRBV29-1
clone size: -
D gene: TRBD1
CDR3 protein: CSVEKVGGPYNEQFF

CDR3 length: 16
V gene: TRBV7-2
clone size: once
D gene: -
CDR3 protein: CASSLTGTPISNEQFF